This TCR beta chain was sequenced for a study of blood T cells in healthy people across ages. With a J-beta primer mix and a sample-barcoded 5' primer, a second PCR ran roughly 6 to 11 cycles. Using its own MiXCR run on the 5' RACE reads, TCRdb lists one record per CDR3 protein. The sample gives hundreds of thousands of distinct CDR3 sequences, approximately 21% of which show up once; 3% to 4.5% is in the top ten. The CDR3 covers 13 residues. Germline lookup yields CDR1 DFQATT and CDR2 SNEGSKA (reference sequence). The sample comprised blood. This chain connects TRBV20-1 to TRBJ2-5; 9 positions agree with TRBD2. The J call may be faulty, since TRBJ2-1 better matches the DNA end. This receptor was identified in a man between 65 and 85 years old in good health. The CDR3 DNA is TGCAGTGCTAGAGTTGCGGGAGGGGGTGAGCAGTTCTTC. Encoded protein: CSARVAGGGEQFF.